This entry lists 21 T cell receptor beta chains sequenced from one sample in a study of graft-versus-host responses after intestinal transplantation. Processing was applied to graft tissue in order to liberate intraepithelial and lamina propria lymphocytes. Clones were sequenced by immunoSEQ multiplex PCR, and TCRdb holds only the in-frame ones, with some missing. The sample consists of some 10,000 clones, under 85% of them appearing once. The sample in question was ileum tissue, obtained approximately 530 days after intestinal transplant. The origin of the receptors is a human patient who received an intestinal transplant, so some T cells may come from the graft donor.

The gene calls are TRBV7-9 and TRBJ2-1, with 9 bases matching TRBD2. The CDR3 has 18 residues. Losses at the gene ends were 3 bases for V and 5 bases for J; bases not matched to a gene: 14. CDR1 SEHNR and CDR2 FQNEAQ come from the germline V gene (reference sequence). The CDR3 is CASSFRDYGLASNNEQFF. CDR3 nucleotides: TGTGCCAGCAGCTTTAGAGATTATGGACTAGCGAGTAACAATGAGCAGTTCTTC.

This sequence joins TRBV27 and TRBJ1-5, with 12 bases identical to TRBD1. The CDR3 is 15 amino acids. CDR1 and CDR2 (germline): MNHEY, SMNVEV (reference sequence). The J segment lost 6 bases and the V segment lost 5 bases, leaving 5 bases of the junction unmatched. The CDR3 coding sequence is TGTGCCAGCAGTATAGGGACAGGGGGCGTTCAGCCCCAGCATTTT. Protein sequence: CASSIGTGGVQPQHF.

This sequence joins TRBV30 and TRBJ2-5; TRBD1 matches 8 bases. J lost 7 bases, V lost 0 bases, and 10 bases had no gene match. Germline V gene sequence: CDR1 GTSNPN, CDR2 SVGIG (reference sequence). CDR3 length: 15 amino acids. CDR3 protein: CAWSVPGQGARTQYF. In nucleotides, the CDR3 is TGTGCCTGGAGTGTCCCTGGGCAGGGGGCCCGGACCCAGTACTTC.

The rearrangement links TRBV6-4 to TRBJ2-3, with 10 bases that match TRBD2. Germline trimming cut 0 bases from V and 4 bases from J; bases unmatched to any gene: 1. The germline gives CDR1 MRHNA, CDR2 SNTAGT. This CDR3 has 15 amino acids. As DNA, the CDR3 is TGTGCCAGCAGTGACTCGACTAGCGGGCCAGATACGCAGTATTTT. This gives the protein CASSDSTSGPDTQYF.

The CDR3 region is CASSEWWGSGNEQYF. The CDR3, as DNA: TGTGCCAGCAGTGAATGGTGGGGGAGTGGGAACGAGCAGTACTTC. V and J are TRBV2 and TRBJ2-7; D is possibly TRBD1 or TRBD2 (5 bases each). There are 15 residues in the CDR3. The V and J ends lost 2 bases and 5 bases respectively, with 16 bases between them. Germline V gene lookup returns CDR1 SNHLY and CDR2 FYNNEI.

This clone occurred once. V gene TRBV7-2 combines with J gene TRBJ1-5; D unresolved. The CDR3 loop spans 15 amino acids. In germline, CDR1 is SGHTA, CDR2 FQGNSA. Trimming removed 5 bases from V and 3 bases from J, with 14 bases in between. The CDR3 sequence is CASSRDATSNQPQHF. The CDR3, as DNA: TGTGCCAGCAGCCGTGACGCAACGTCCAATCAGCCCCAGCATTTT.

This clone has just one count. V is TRBV7-9 and J is TRBJ2-1; 11 bases line up with TRBD1. Germline V gives CDR1 SEHNR, CDR2 FQNEAQ (reference sequence). V lost 3 bases, J lost 8 bases, and 9 bases stayed unmatched. The CDR3 extends over 16 amino acids. CDR3 loop: CASSFYRDRGKDEQFF. The CDR3 bases are TGTGCCAGCAGCTTTTACCGGGACAGGGGGAAGGATGAGCAGTTCTTC.

V and J are TRBV5-1 and TRBJ1-1; no definite D call. CDR1 is SGHRS, CDR2 YFSETQ, per germline. The CDR3 runs 13 residues. Trimming removed 2 bases at V and 1 base at J, with 6 bases between. CDR3 loop: CASSFEGNTEAFF. The DNA of the CDR3 is TGCGCCAGCAGCTTCGAAGGGAACACTGAAGCTTTCTTT.

Comments on this clone: This same CDR3 is encoded by further DNA sequences in the sample. V is TRBV30 and J is TRBJ2-3; 11 bases fit TRBD2. The CDR3 totals 17 residues. Germline CDR1 is GTSNPN and CDR2 is SVGIG (reference sequence). The ends lost 2 bases at V and 0 bases at J; junction bases unmatched: 7. CDR3 in amino acids: CAWSPPGLAASTDTQYF. The CDR3 coding sequence is TGTGCCTGGAGTCCACCGGGACTAGCGGCTAGCACAGATACGCAGTATTTT. The variable domain in full, with the rest retrieved from reference TRBV30 and TRBJ2-3, is SQTIHQWPATLVQPVGSPLSLECTVEGTSNPNLYWYRQAAGRGLQLLFYSVGIGQISSEVPQNLSASRPQDRQFILSSKKLLLSDSGFYLCAWSPPGLAASTDTQYFGPGTRLTVL.

This clone was detected only a few times. The J gene is TRBJ1-3, the V gene TRBV4-3, with 9 bases matching TRBD1. CDR3 length: 16 amino acids. Losses at the gene ends were 4 bases for V and 2 bases for J; bases not matched to a gene: 6. Germline V gives CDR1 LGHNA, CDR2 YSLEER. As DNA, the CDR3 is TGCGCCAGCAGCCCAGCCGGGACAGGGACTGGAAACACCATATATTTT. The encoded protein is CASSPAGTGTGNTIYF.

This chain links TRBV29-1 with TRBJ1-1, with no clear D. This CDR3 has 13 amino acids. Trimming shortened V by 0 bases and J by 5 bases, and 10 bases separated the two germline ends. The germline gives CDR1 SQVTM, CDR2 ANQGSEA. CDR3 amino acids: CSVEDPGRTEAFF. The DNA of the CDR3 is TGCAGCGTTGAAGATCCCGGTCGAACTGAAGCTTTCTTT.

J is TRBJ1-2 and V is TRBV4-1; possibly TRBD1 for D (6 bases). V was shortened by 0 bases and J by 3 bases, with 8 bases between the two germline ends. The germline gives CDR1 MGHRA, CDR2 YSYEKL. CDR3 size: 14 residues. The CDR3, as DNA: TGCGCCAGCAGCCAAGATGGGGGCTACTATGGCTACACCTTC. This sequence encodes CASSQDGGYYGYTF.

The CDR3 sequence is CASSPHPGGPGGELFF. The CDR3 nucleotides are TGTGCCAGCAGCCCCCACCCGGGGGGGCCGGGCGGGGAGCTGTTTTTT. The V gene is TRBV7-9, the J gene TRBJ2-2, with TRBD2 identical over 8 bases. The germline V gene has CDR1 SEHNR and CDR2 FQNEAQ (reference sequence). The CDR3 has 16 amino acids. Trimming at V came to 5 bases and at J to 7 bases, leaving 12 bases not matched to a gene. Filled out from reference TRBV7-9 and TRBJ2-2, the complete variable domain reads DTGVSQNPRHKITKRGQNVTFRCDPISEHNRLYWYRQTLGQGPEFLTYFQNEAQLEKSRLLSDRFSAERPKGSFSTLEIQRTEQGDSAMYLCASSPHPGGPGGELFFGEGSRLTVL.

This chain connects TRBV21-1 to TRBJ2-7. TRBV21-1 is given as a pseudogene. The CDR3 runs 15 residues. The CDR3 protein is CASSKDKRMAYEQYF. The CDR3 nucleotides read TGTGCCAGCAGCAAAGATAAAAGGATGGCCTACGAGCAGTACTTC.

The chain links TRBV9 to TRBJ2-7; 7 bases match TRBD2. The CDR3 contains 13 residues. Germline CDR1 is SGDLS and CDR2 is YYNGEE. The V segment lost 3 bases and the J segment 6 bases; nucleotides outside the gene matches: 6. The CDR3 nucleotides are TGTGCCAGCAGCGGCGGGGGAGTCTGCGAGCAGTACTTC. This gives the protein CASSGGGVCEQYF.

The chain combines TRBV6-1 with TRBJ1-2; tentative D call: TRBD1 (6 bases). The CDR3 sequence is 12 residues long. Germline V CDR1 and CDR2: MNHNS, SASEGT. V was cut by 5 bases and J by 4 bases, with 8 bases left in between. CDR3 amino acids: CASSNRVYGYTF. In nucleotides, the CDR3 is TGTGCCAGCAGTAACAGGGTCTATGGCTACACCTTC.

The J gene is TRBJ2-6, the V gene TRBV15, with D perhaps matching TRBD1 (5 bases). This CDR3 region has 15 residues. Germline CDR1 LNHNV, CDR2 YYDKDF (reference sequence). Deletions cut 3 bases from V and 0 bases from J, with 6 bases between. CDR3 protein: CATSRDNSGANVLTF. CDR3 coding DNA: TGTGCCACCAGCAGGGACAACTCTGGGGCCAACGTCCTGACTTTC.

The chain uses TRBV29-1 and TRBJ1-1; D gene ambiguous. The germline V gene has CDR1 SQVTM and CDR2 ANQGSEA. The ends were cut back, 0 bases at V and 7 bases at J, with 12 bases in the middle. This CDR3 has 13 amino acids. Written as DNA, the CDR3 is TGCAGCGTTGAAGATCTTGGAACAGTTGAAGCTTTCTTT. This translates into CSVEDLGTVEAFF. Full variable domain (rest looked up from reference TRBV29-1 and TRBJ1-1): SAVISQKPSRDICQRGTSLTIQCQVDSQVTMMFWYRQQPGQSLTLIATANQGSEATYESGFVIDKFPISRPNLTFSTLTVSNMSPEDSSIYLCSVEDLGTVEAFFGQGTRLTVV.

The rearrangement uses TRBV5-4 and TRBJ2-1, with D possibly being TRBD1 (5 bases). The V gene's germline CDR1 is SGHNT and CDR2 YYREEE (reference sequence). Trimming took 0 bases from V and 5 from J, leaving 6 bases between them. This CDR3 comprises 13 residues. The CDR3 here is CASSLDRNNEQFF. Written as DNA, the CDR3 is TGTGCCAGCAGCTTGGACAGGAACAATGAGCAGTTCTTC.

The J gene is TRBJ2-3, the V gene TRBV5-1; the D gene is possibly TRBD2 (6 bases). In germline, CDR1 is SGHRS, CDR2 YFSETQ. Trimming removed 4 bases from V and 2 bases from J, with 26 bases in between. This CDR3 is 19 amino acids long. In DNA form, the CDR3 reads TGCGCCAGCAGCGGGAAGGAGGGGATGGTACATCTGATCACAGATACGCAGTATTTT. This gives the protein CASSGKEGMVHLITDTQYF.

The chain couples TRBV28 to TRBJ2-1; the D call may be TRBD1 or TRBD2 (6 bases each). CDR3 length equals 15 residues. Germline V gene lookup returns CDR1 MDHEN and CDR2 SYDVKM. The ends were cut back, 4 bases at V and 2 bases at J, with 12 bases in the middle. The DNA of the CDR3 is TGTGCCAGCAGTTCCGAGGGGGGAGCCTACAATGAGCAGTTCTTC. It yields the protein CASSSEGGAYNEQFF.